This TCR beta chain was captured in a study of blood T cells in healthy people across ages. Study-wide results and limits: Since the PBMCs were unsorted, naive and antigen-experienced cells could not be conclusively compared.

A second PCR of about 6 to 11 cycles used a sample-barcoded 5' primer and a J-beta primer mix. Each cDNA molecule, via a template-switch adaptor with 12 random nucleotides, was tagged. Each of the samples gave a minimum of 2.5 million paired-end reads that contained CDR3. TCRdb itself ran the 5' RACE reads through MiXCR, one entry per CDR3 protein. The data contain under 1 million distinct CDR3 sequences, 40% to 50% of them singletons. Germline CDR1 MNHEY, CDR2 SVGAGI. The CDR3 sequence is 13 residues long. With 8 bases clipped from V and 6 bases from J, the junction kept 7 bases outside the gene matches. Per sample, at least 5.5 micrograms of total RNA were extracted. As concerns this clonotype: Its specificity is not known.

The TCR originated in a man between 60 and 70 years old in good health. Sequencing input: blood. The rearrangement joins TRBV6-5 to TRBJ2-1; 7 bases agree with TRBD1. CDR3 region: CASFHRGGNEQFF. CDR3 coding DNA: TGTGCCAGCTTTCACAGGGGCGGCAATGAGCAGTTCTTC.